This T cell receptor beta chain derives from a study of regulatory T cells in long-lasting Graves disease. Comment on this clonotype: Its specificity is unknown.

Germline V gene sequence: CDR1 WSHSY, CDR2 SAAADI. The V and J ends lost 8 bases and 1 base, in that order; junction bases with no gene match: 4. This CDR3 is 13 amino acids long. In building TCR beta libraries, iRepertoire HTBI primers were used together with Arm-PCR of CDR3 regions. TCRdb used MiXCR to reprocess the multiplex PCR reads, holding one entry per CDR3 protein. The sample contains under 350,000 distinct CDR3 sequences, 22% of which appear only once. Noted time point: persistent/refractory GD, antithyroid drugs over 5 years with positive TRAb. Following extraction of RNA from PBMCs, that RNA was used to make the TCR library. General study points: There was favoring of TRBV28, TRBJ1-2 and TRBJ2-5 in persistent disease. A reduction in accuracy may have resulted from the small sample size. Persistent Graves' patients showed a TCR diversity that was lower than that of newly diagnosed ones.

The sample here was peripheral blood mononuclear cells (PBMCs), taken when the disease was refractory, from a patient treated with antithyroid drugs. This TCR derives from a female donor with Graves disease. The V call is TRBV10-2, the J call TRBJ2-5, with TRBD2 matching 7 bases. This CDR3 reads CASLSGAQETQYF. CDR3 coding DNA: TGCGCCAGCCTGAGCGGGGCCCAAGAGACCCAGTACTTC.